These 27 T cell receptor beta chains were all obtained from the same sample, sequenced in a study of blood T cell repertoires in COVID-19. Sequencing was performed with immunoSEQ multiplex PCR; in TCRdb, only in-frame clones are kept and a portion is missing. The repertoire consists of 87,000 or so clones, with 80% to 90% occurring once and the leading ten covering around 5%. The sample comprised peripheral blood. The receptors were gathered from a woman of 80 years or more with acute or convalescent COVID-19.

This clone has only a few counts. The CDR3 sequence is CSVSGIMNTEAFF. The CDR3 nucleotides read TGCAGCGTATCGGGGATCATGAACACTGAAGCTTTCTTT. The gene calls are TRBV29-1 and TRBJ1-1; D remains ambiguous. Trimming removed 6 bases at V and 0 bases at J, with 11 bases between. The germline V gene has CDR1 SQVTM and CDR2 ANQGSEA. CDR3 size: 13 residues.

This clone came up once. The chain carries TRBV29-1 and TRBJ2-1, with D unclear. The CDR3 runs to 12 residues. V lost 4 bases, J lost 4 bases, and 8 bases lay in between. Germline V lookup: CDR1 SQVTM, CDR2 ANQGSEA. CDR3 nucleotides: TGCAGCGTTGCACTACAATACAATGAGCAGTTCTTC. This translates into CSVALQYNEQFF.

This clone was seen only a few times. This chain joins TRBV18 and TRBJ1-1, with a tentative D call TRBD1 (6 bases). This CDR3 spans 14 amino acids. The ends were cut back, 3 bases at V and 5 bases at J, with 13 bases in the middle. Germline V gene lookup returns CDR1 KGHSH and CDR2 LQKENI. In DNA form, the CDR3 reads TGTGCCAGCTCACCCCTCGCAGGGGAAACTGAAGCTTTCTTT. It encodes CASSPLAGETEAFF. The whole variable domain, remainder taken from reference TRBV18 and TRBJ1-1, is NAGVMQNPRHLVRRRGQEARLRCSPMKGHSHVYWYRQLPEEGLKFMVYLQKENIIDESGMPKERFSAEFPKEGPSILRIQQVVRGDSAAYFCASSPLAGETEAFFGQGTRLTVV.

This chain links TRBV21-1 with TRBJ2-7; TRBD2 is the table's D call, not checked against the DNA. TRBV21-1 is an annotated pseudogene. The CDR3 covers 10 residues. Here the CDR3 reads CASSRRGQYF. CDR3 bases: TGTGCCAGCAGCAGGCGGGGGCAGTACTTC.

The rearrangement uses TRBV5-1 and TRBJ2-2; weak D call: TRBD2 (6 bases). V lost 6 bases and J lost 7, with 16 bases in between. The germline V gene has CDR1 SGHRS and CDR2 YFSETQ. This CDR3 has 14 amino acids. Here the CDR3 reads CASKEGRLYGELFF. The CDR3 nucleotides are TGCGCCAGCAAAGAGGGGAGGTTATACGGGGAGCTGTTTTTT. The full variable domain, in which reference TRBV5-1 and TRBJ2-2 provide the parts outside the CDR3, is KAGVTQTPRYLIKTRGQQVTLSCSPISGHRSVSWYQQTPGQGLQFLFEYFSETQRNKGNFPGRFSGRQFSNSRSEMNVSTLELGDSALYLCASKEGRLYGELFFGEGSRLTVL.

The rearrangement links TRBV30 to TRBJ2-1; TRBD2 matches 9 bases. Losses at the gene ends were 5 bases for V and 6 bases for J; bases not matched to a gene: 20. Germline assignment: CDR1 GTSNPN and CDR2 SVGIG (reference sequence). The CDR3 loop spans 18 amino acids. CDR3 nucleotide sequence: TGTGCCTGGTATCTGCGAGCTAGCGGGAATTCAGTAGGCAATGAGCAGTTCTTC. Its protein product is CAWYLRASGNSVGNEQFF. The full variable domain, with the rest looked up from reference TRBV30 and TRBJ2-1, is SQTIHQWPATLVQPVGSPLSLECTVEGTSNPNLYWYRQAAGRGLQLLFYSVGIGQISSEVPQNLSASRPQDRQFILSSKKLLLSDSGFYLCAWYLRASGNSVGNEQFFGPGTRLTVL.

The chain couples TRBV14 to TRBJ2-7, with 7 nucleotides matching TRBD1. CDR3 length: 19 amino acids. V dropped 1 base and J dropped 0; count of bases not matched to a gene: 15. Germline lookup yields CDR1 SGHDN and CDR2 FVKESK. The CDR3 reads CASSQVSRDSRPSSYEQYF. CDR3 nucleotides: TGTGCCAGCAGCCAAGTATCCCGGGACAGCCGTCCGAGCTCCTACGAGCAGTACTTC.

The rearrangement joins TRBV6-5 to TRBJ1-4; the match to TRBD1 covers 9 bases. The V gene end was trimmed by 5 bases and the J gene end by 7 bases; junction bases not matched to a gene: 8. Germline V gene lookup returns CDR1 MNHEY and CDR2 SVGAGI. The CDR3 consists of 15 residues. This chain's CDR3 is CASSPRTGAGEKLFF. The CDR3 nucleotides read TGTGCCAGCAGTCCCCGGACAGGGGCGGGTGAAAAACTGTTTTTT.

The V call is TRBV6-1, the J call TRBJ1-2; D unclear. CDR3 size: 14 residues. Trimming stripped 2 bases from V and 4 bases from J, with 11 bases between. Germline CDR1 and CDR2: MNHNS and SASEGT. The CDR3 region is CASSESRTAYGYTF. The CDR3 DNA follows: TGTGCCAGCAGTGAATCGAGAACCGCCTATGGCTACACCTTC.

The CDR3 DNA sequence: TGTGCCACCGAGGATGGGGGCGGCAATGAGCAGTTCTTC. Residues: CATEDGGGNEQFF. The J gene is TRBJ2-1, the V gene TRBV28, with D maybe TRBD1 (6 bases). Trimming took 10 bases from V and 6 from J, leaving 16 bases between them. The CDR3 contains 13 residues. Germline V lookup: CDR1 MDHEN, CDR2 SYDVKM.

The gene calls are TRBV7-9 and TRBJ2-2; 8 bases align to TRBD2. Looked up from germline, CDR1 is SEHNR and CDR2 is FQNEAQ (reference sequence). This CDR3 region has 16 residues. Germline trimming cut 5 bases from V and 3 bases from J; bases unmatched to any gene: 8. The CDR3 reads CASSPLAGGDTGELFF. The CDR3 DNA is TGTGCCAGCAGCCCCTTGGCCGGGGGGGACACCGGGGAGCTGTTTTTT.

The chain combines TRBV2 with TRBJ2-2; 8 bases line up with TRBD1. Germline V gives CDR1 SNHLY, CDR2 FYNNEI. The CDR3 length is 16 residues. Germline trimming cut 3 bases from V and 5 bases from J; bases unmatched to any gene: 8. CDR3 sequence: CASSDAGQGKTGELFF. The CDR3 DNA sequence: TGTGCCAGCAGTGACGCCGGACAGGGAAAAACCGGGGAGCTGTTTTTT.

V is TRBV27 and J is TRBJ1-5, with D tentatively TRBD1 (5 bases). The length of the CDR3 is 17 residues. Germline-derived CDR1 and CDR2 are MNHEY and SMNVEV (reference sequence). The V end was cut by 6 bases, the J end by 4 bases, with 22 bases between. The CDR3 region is CASSAHKGGAGNQPQHF. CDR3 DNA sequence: TGTGCCAGCAGCGCCCATAAGGGTGGGGCGGGGAATCAGCCCCAGCATTTT.

The CDR3, as DNA: TGTGCCAGCAGTAACAGCAACACCGGGGAGCTGTTTTTT. Translation: CASSNSNTGELFF. The chain recombines TRBV7-2 with TRBJ2-2; D uncertain. CDR1 and CDR2 from the germline V gene are SGHTA and FQGNSA. There are 13 residues in the CDR3. Trimming pared 6 bases from V and 2 bases from J, leaving 7 bases between.

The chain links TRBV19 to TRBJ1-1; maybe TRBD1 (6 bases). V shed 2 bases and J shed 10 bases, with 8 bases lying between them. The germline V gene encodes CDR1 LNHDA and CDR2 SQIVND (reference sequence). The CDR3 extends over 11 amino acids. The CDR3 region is CASSIPGVAFF. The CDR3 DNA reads TGTGCCAGTAGTATACCAGGGGTAGCTTTCTTT.

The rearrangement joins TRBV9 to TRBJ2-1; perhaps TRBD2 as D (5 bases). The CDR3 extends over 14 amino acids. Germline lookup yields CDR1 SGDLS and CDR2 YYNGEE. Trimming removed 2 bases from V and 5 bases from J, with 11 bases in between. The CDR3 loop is CASSVRTGNNEQFF. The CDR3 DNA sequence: TGTGCCAGCAGCGTTCGGACGGGGAACAATGAGCAGTTCTTC.

For the CDR3, the DNA is TGTGCCAGCAGCGAAAACACAGGGGCTGAAGCTTTCTTT. Amino acids: CASSENTGAEAFF. The chain links TRBV7-9 to TRBJ1-1, with 7 bases matching TRBD1. The CDR3 loop spans 13 amino acids. The trim removed 5 bases at V and 6 bases at J, leaving 6 bases unmatched. From germline, CDR1 is SEHNR and CDR2 FQNEAQ (reference sequence).

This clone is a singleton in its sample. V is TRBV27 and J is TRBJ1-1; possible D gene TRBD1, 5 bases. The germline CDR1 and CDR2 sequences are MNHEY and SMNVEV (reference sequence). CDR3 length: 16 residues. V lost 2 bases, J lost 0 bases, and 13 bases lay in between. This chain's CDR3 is CASSLDTRTLNTEAFF. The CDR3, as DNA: TGTGCCAGCAGTTTAGATACCCGGACACTGAACACTGAAGCTTTCTTT.

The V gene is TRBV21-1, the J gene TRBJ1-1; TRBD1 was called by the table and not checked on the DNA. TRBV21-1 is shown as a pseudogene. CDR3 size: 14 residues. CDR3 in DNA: TGTGCCAGCAGCCTCGACAGGGTTGGGCCTGAAGCTTTCTTT. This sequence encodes CASSLDRVGPEAFF.

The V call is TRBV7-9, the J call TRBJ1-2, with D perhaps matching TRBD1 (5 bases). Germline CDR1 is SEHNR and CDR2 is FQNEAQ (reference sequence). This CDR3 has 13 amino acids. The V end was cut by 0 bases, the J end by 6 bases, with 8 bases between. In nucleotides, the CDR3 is TGTGCCAGCAGCTTAGCGGCAGGGAATGGCTACACCTTC. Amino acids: CASSLAAGNGYTF.

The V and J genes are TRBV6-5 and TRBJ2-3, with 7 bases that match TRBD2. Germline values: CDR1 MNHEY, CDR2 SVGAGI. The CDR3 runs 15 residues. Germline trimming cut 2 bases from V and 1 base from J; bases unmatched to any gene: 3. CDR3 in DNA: TGTGCCAGCAGTTACGTAACTAGCGGCACAGATACGCAGTATTTT. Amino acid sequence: CASSYVTSGTDTQYF.

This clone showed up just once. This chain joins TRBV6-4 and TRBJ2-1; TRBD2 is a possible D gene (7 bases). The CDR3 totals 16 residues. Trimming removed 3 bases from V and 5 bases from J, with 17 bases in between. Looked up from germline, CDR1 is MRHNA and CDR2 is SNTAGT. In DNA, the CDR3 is TGTGCCAGCAGTGAACGCCCGGGGGCGGGAGACAATGAGCAGTTCTTC. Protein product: CASSERPGAGDNEQFF.

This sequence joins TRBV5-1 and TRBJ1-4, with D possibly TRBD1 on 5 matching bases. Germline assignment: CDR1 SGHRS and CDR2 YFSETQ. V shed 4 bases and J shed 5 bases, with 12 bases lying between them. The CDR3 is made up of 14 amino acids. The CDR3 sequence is CASSGQGYNEKLFF. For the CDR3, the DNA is TGCGCCAGCAGCGGACAAGGCTACAATGAAAAACTGTTTTTT.

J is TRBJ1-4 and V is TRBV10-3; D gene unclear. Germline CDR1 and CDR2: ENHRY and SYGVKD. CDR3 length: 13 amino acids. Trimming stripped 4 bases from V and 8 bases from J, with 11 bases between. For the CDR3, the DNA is TGTGCCATCAGTGTTAACAGAGGGGAAAAACTGTTTTTT. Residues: CAISVNRGEKLFF.

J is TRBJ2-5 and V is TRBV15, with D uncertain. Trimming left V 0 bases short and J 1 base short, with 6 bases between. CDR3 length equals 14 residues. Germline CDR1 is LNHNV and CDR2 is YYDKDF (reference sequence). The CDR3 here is CATSRDGSQETQYF. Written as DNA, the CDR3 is TGTGCCACCAGCAGAGATGGCAGCCAAGAGACCCAGTACTTC.

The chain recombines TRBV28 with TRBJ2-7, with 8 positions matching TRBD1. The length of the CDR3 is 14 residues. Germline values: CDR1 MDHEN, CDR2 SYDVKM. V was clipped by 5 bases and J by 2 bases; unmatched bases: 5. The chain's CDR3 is CASSTTGGPYEQYF. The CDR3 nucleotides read TGTGCCAGCAGTACAACAGGGGGGCCCTACGAGCAGTACTTC. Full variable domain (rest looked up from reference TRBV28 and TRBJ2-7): DVKVTQSSRYLVKRTGEKVFLECVQDMDHENMFWYRQDPGLGLRLIYFSYDVKMKEKGDIPEGYSVSREKKERFSLILESASTNQTSMYLCASSTTGGPYEQYFGPGTRLTVT.

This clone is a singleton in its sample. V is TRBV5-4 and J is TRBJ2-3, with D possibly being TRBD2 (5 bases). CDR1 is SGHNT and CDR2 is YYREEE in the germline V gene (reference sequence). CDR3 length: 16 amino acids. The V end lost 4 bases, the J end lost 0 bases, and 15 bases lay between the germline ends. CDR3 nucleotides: TGTGCCAGCAGCAGTGGCATACTAGGAAGCACAGATACGCAGTATTTT. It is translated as CASSSGILGSTDTQYF.